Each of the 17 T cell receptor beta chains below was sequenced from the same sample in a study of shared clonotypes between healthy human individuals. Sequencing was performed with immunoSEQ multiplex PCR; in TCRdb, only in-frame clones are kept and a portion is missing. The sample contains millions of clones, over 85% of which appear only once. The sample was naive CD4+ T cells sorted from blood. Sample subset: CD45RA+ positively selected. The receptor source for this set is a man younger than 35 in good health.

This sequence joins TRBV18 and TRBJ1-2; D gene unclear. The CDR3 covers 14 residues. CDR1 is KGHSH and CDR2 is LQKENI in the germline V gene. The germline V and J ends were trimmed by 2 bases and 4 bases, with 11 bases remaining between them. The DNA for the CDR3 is TGTGCCAGCTCACCAGATGCCACTGGCTATGGCTACACCTTC. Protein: CASSPDATGYGYTF.

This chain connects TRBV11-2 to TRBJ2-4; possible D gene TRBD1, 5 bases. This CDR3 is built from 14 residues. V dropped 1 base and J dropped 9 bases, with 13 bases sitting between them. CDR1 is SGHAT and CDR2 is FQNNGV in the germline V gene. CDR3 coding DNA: TGTGCCAGCAGCTTAGGCAGGGAAGTGAGCATTCAGTACTTC. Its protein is CASSLGREVSIQYF.

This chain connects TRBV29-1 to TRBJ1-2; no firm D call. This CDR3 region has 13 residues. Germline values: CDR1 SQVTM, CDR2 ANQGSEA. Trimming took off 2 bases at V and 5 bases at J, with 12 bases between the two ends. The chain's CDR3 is CSVENRRGYGYTF. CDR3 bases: TGCAGCGTTGAAAACAGACGGGGTTATGGCTACACCTTC.

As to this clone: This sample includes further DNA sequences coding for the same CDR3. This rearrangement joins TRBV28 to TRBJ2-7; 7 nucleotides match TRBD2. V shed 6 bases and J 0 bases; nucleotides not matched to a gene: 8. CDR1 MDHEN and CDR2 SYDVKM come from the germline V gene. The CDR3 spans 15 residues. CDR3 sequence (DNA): TGTGCCAGCAGCCCCCTTGGCGGGGGCTCCTACGAGCAGTACTTC. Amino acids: CASSPLGGGSYEQYF. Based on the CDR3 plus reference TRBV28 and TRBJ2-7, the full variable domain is DVKVTQSSRYLVKRTGEKVFLECVQDMDHENMFWYRQDPGLGLRLIYFSYDVKMKEKGDIPEGYSVSREKKERFSLILESASTNQTSMYLCASSPLGGGSYEQYFGPGTRLTVT.

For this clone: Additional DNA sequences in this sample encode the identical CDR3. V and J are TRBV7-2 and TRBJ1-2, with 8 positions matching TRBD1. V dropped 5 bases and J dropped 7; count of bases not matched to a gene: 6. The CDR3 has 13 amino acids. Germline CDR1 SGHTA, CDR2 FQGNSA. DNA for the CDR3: TGTGCCAGCAGCCTCGGACAGGGAGGTGGCTACACCTTC. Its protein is CASSLGQGGGYTF.

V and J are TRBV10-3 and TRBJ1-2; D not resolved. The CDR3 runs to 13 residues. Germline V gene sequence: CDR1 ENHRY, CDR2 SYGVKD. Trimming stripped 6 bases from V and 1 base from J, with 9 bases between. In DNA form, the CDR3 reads TGTGCCATCAGAGGAGAAGATAACTATGGCTACACCTTC. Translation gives CAIRGEDNYGYTF.

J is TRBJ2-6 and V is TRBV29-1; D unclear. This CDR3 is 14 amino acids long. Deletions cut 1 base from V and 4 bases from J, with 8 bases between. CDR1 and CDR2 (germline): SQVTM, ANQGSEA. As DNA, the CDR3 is TGCAGCGTTGAAGCTGTAACCGGGGCCAACGTCCTGACTTTC. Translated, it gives CSVEAVTGANVLTF.

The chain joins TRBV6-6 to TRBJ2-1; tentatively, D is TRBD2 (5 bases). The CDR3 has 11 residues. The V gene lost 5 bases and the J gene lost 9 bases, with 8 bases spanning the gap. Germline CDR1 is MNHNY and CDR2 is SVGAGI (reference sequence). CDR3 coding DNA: TGTGCCAGCAGTCCTAGCTTTGAGCAGTTCTTC. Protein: CASSPSFEQFF.

The CDR3 DNA reads TGCGCCAGCAGCTCGGGGACTAGCGGGGGCCCAGATACGCAGTATTTT. Amino acid sequence: CASSSGTSGGPDTQYF. The genes are TRBV5-1 and TRBJ2-3, with TRBD2 matching 14 bases. V shed 3 bases, J shed 4 bases, and the junction held 4 bases outside the gene matches. CDR3 length: 16 residues. The germline V gene encodes CDR1 SGHRS and CDR2 YFSETQ.

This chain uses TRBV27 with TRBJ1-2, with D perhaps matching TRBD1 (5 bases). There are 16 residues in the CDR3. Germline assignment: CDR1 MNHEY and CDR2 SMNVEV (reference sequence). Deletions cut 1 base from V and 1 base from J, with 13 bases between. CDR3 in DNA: TGTGCCAGCAGTTTATTTGGCAAGGGGAATAACTATGGCTACACCTTC. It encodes CASSLFGKGNNYGYTF.

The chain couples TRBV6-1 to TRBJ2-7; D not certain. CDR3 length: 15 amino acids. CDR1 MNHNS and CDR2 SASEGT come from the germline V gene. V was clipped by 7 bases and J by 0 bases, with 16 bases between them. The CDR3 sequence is CASTLVVGSSYEQYF. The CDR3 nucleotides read TGTGCCAGCACCCTAGTCGTGGGCAGCTCCTACGAGCAGTACTTC.

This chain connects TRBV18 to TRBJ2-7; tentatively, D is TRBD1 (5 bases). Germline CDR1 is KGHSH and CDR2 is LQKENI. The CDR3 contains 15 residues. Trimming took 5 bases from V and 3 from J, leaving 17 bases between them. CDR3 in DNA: TGTGCCAGCTCAGCCGGGTCCCAGGACATCTACGAGCAGTACTTC. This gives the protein CASSAGSQDIYEQYF.

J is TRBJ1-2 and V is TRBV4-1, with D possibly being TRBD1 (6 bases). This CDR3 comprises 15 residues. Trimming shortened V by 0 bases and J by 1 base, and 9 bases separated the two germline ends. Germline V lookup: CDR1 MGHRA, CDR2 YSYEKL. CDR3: CASSQDTGSNYGYTF. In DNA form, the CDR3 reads TGCGCCAGCAGCCAAGATACAGGGAGTAACTATGGCTACACCTTC.

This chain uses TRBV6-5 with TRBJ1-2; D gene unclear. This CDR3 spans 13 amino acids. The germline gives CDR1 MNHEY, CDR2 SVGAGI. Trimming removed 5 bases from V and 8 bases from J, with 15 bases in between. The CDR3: CASSRRSSGGYTF. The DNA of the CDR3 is TGTGCCAGCAGTAGACGGTCGAGCGGGGGCTACACCTTC.

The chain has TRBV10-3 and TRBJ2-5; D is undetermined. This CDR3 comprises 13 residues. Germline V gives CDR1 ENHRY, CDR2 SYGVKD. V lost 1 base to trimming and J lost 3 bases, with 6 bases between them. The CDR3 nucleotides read TGTGCCATCAGTGAGTTGGGAAAAGAGACCCAGTACTTC. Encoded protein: CAISELGKETQYF.

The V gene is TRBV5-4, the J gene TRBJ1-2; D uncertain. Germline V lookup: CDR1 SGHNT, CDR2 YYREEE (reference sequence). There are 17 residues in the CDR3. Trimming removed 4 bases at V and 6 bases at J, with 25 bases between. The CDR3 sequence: CASSNPFPQDIRHGYTF. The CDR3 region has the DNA TGTGCCAGCAGCAACCCCTTCCCCCAAGACATCCGCCATGGCTACACCTTC.

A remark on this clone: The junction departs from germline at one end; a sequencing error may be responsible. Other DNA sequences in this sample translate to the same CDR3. The DNA of the CDR3 is TGTGCCAGCAGCTTGGGAGACTTCTCCTACGAGCAGTACTTC. This sequence encodes CASSLGDFSYEQYF. The chain employs TRBV5-1 and TRBJ2-7; a possible D gene is TRBD2 (5 bases). The CDR3 has 14 amino acids. The germline V gene has CDR1 SGHRS and CDR2 YFSETQ.